One sample yielded the 29 T cell receptor beta chains listed below, sequenced in a study of T cell changes during pregnancy in multiple sclerosis. The assay was immunoSEQ multiplex PCR, and TCRdb's table has in-frame clones only and misses some. The sample consists of roughly 57,000 clones, around 89% of them appearing once. Sequencing used peripheral blood, obtained in the first trimester of pregnancy. The source is a female donor with multiple sclerosis, enrolled in a pregnancy study.

The rearrangement joins TRBV7-6 to TRBJ1-2; 7 nucleotides agree with TRBD1. Germline V gene lookup returns CDR1 SGHVS and CDR2 FNYEAQ. CDR3 length: 14 residues. J was trimmed by 4 bases and V by 6 bases; bases with no gene match: 8. CDR3 DNA: TGTGCCAGCAGGCCGACAGGGTTGAGCTATGGCTACACCTTC. Its translation is CASRPTGLSYGYTF.

This clone was picked up one time. J is TRBJ2-7 and V is TRBV6-5; maybe TRBD1 (5 bases). The CDR3 is made up of 15 amino acids. CDR1 is MNHEY and CDR2 is SVGAGI in the germline V gene. The V gene lost 3 bases and the J gene lost 2 bases, with 14 bases spanning the gap. The CDR3 bases are TGTGCCAGCAGTTATAGACCGACAGTTACCTACGAGCAGTACTTC. Amino acid sequence: CASSYRPTVTYEQYF.

The chain combines TRBV2 with TRBJ2-7, with 10 positions matching TRBD1. CDR1 and CDR2 (germline): SNHLY, FYNNEI. Germline trimming cut 6 bases from V and 4 bases from J; bases unmatched to any gene: 6. CDR3 length: 14 residues. CDR3: CASRRTGGAYEQYF. The CDR3 bases are TGTGCCAGCAGAAGGACAGGGGGTGCGTACGAGCAGTACTTC.

CDR3 protein: CASSLEQGYGTDTQYF. The CDR3 region has the DNA TGTGCCAGCAGCTTAGAACAGGGGTATGGCACAGATACGCAGTATTTT. The chain recombines TRBV7-2 with TRBJ2-3; 7 nucleotides match TRBD1. Trimming cost V 1 base and J 1 base; bases outside gene matches: 5. The CDR3 spans 16 residues. In germline, CDR1 is SGHTA, CDR2 FQGNSA.

The chain employs TRBV25-1 and TRBJ1-1; TRBD1 aligns across 10 bases. CDR3 length: 15 residues. V lost 4 bases to trimming and J lost 3 bases; unmatched junction nucleotides: 5. Germline lookup yields CDR1 MGHDK and CDR2 SYGVNS. The CDR3 reads CASSAGQGFHTEAFF. The CDR3 bases are TGTGCCAGCAGTGCGGGACAGGGGTTTCACACTGAAGCTTTCTTT. Supplemented by reference TRBV25-1 and TRBJ1-1, the full variable domain reads EADIYQTPRYLVIGTGKKITLECSQTMGHDKMYWYQQDPGMELHLIHYSYGVNSTEKGDLSSESTVSRIRTEHFPLTLESARPSHTSQYLCASSAGQGFHTEAFFGQGTRLTVV.

The rearrangement uses TRBV11-3 and TRBJ1-1; D unclear. Germline V gene data show CDR1 as SGHNT and CDR2 as YENEEA. Trimming took off 2 bases at V and 11 bases at J, with 15 bases between the two ends. CDR3 length equals 13 residues. The CDR3 DNA is TGTGCCAGCAGCTTAACGAAGGGCTCGGGGGCTTTCTTT. Its translation is CASSLTKGSGAFF.

This clone was counted a single time. V is TRBV9 and J is TRBJ1-2, with 7 bases fitting TRBD1. The CDR3 covers 13 residues. V was clipped by 0 bases and J by 4 bases; unmatched bases: 0. CDR1 and CDR2 (germline): SGDLS, YYNGEE. CDR3 region: CASSVGQGYGYTF. DNA of the CDR3: TGTGCCAGCAGCGTAGGACAGGGCTATGGCTACACCTTC.

This chain links TRBV5-7 with TRBJ2-7; 9 bases line up with TRBD2. TRBV5-7 is assigned to the ORF class and has an uncertain function. This CDR3 contains 15 residues. The V and J ends lost 10 bases and 6 bases, in that order; junction bases with no gene match: 17. The CDR3 DNA sequence: TGTGCCTTTTTACGCCCCAAGCGGGAGGTGGCCGAGCAGTACTTC. This gives the protein CAFLRPKREVAEQYF.

V and J are TRBV7-7 and TRBJ2-5, with a tentative D call TRBD2 (6 bases). The CDR3 loop spans 14 amino acids. Germline V gene data show CDR1 as SSHAT and CDR2 as FNYEAQ (reference sequence). Trimming cost V 5 bases and J 4 bases, with 14 bases left between them. CDR3 amino acids: CASSAIGGIETQYF. The CDR3 bases are TGTGCCAGCAGCGCGATCGGGGGAATAGAGACCCAGTACTTC.

V is TRBV7-9 and J is TRBJ2-5, with TRBD2 matching over 7 bases. The CDR3 consists of 14 residues. CDR1 and CDR2 from the germline V gene are SEHNR and FQNEAQ (reference sequence). Trimming at V came to 5 bases and at J to 3 bases, leaving 6 bases not matched to a gene. The CDR3: CASSPGGREETQYF. The CDR3 region has the DNA TGTGCCAGCAGCCCCGGAGGGAGGGAAGAGACCCAGTACTTC.

The chain carries TRBV2 and TRBJ2-5, with D possibly matching TRBD1 (8 bases). The CDR3 totals 20 residues. Germline CDR1 reads SNHLY; CDR2 reads FYNNEI. V lost 4 bases to trimming and J lost 1 base, with 28 bases between them. CDR3 coding DNA: TGTGCCAGCAGTGGGTCTTTTAGCCGTGACAGGGGAGGGGGCCAAGAGACCCAGTACTTC. It codes for CASSGSFSRDRGGGQETQYF. The full variable domain, in which reference TRBV2 and TRBJ2-5 provide the parts outside the CDR3, is EPEVTQTPSHQVTQMGQEVILRCVPISNHLYFYWYRQILGQKVEFLVSFYNNEISEKSEIFDDQFSVERPDGSNFTLKIRSTKLEDSAMYFCASSGSFSRDRGGGQETQYFGPGTRLLVL.

This sequence joins TRBV2 and TRBJ1-2; 8 bases agree with TRBD1. Germline V gene data show CDR1 as SNHLY and CDR2 as FYNNEI. Unmatched junction bases numbered 18, after V lost 2 bases and J lost 1 base. The CDR3 extends over 20 amino acids. In DNA, the CDR3 is TGTGCCAGCAGTGAATGGGTTCCCGCACGCGGGACAGGAGTTAACTATGGCTACACCTTC. Translated, it gives CASSEWVPARGTGVNYGYTF.

A single count supports this clone. The J gene is TRBJ2-7, the V gene TRBV13, with a weak D call TRBD2 (5 bases). This CDR3 comprises 13 residues. Germline CDR1 is PRHDT and CDR2 is FYEKMQ (reference sequence). Trimming took 0 bases from V and 4 from J, leaving 7 bases between them. For the CDR3, the DNA is TGTGCCAGCAGCTTAGGTTCGGGGTACGAGCAGTACTTC. Encoded protein: CASSLGSGYEQYF. The full variable domain, completed using reference TRBV13 and TRBJ2-7, is AAGVIQSPRHLIKEKRETATLKCYPIPRHDTVYWYQQGPGQDPQFLISFYEKMQSDKGSIPDRFSAQQFSDYHSELNMSSLELGDSALYFCASSLGSGYEQYFGPGTRLTVT.

This chain connects TRBV5-6 to TRBJ2-2; 11 bases map to TRBD1. This CDR3 comprises 17 residues. Per the germline V gene, CDR1 is SGHDT and CDR2 is YYEEEE. Trimming removed 5 bases from V and 4 bases from J; junction bases left unmatched: 10. The CDR3 loop is CASSRDRGTSGTGELFF. DNA for the CDR3: TGTGCCAGCAGTAGGGACAGGGGGACGTCGGGCACCGGGGAGCTGTTTTTT.

In this sample, this clone turned up a few times. This chain links TRBV5-6 with TRBJ2-7; a weak D match, TRBD1 (6 bases). CDR1 SGHDT and CDR2 YYEEEE come from the germline V gene. This CDR3 contains 14 residues. The V gene lost 3 bases and the J gene lost 1 base, with 11 bases spanning the gap. The CDR3 bases are TGTGCCAGCAGCTCCCGGGACATTTCCTACGAGCAGTACTTC. It yields the protein CASSSRDISYEQYF.

The chain combines TRBV5-1 with TRBJ2-7, with TRBD2 matching over 14 bases. V shed 4 bases and J 7 bases; nucleotides not matched to a gene: 10. Germline V gene lookup returns CDR1 SGHRS and CDR2 YFSETQ. This CDR3 spans 16 amino acids. The CDR3 nucleotides read TGCGCCAGCAGCCTACCGGGACTAGCGGGAGTGGGTGAGCAGTACTTC. It encodes CASSLPGLAGVGEQYF.

The rearrangement links TRBV9 to TRBJ1-1; possibly TRBD1 for D (5 bases). Germline V lookup: CDR1 SGDLS, CDR2 YYNGEE. The CDR3 covers 14 residues. V dropped 6 bases and J dropped 2 bases, with 14 bases sitting between them. The CDR3 DNA sequence: TGTGCCAGCACCCCTGGACACCTAAACACTGAAGCTTTCTTT. Translating gives CASTPGHLNTEAFF. The whole variable domain, remainder taken from reference TRBV9 and TRBJ1-1, is DSGVTQTPKHLITATGQRVTLRCSPRSGDLSVYWYQQSLDQGLQFLIQYYNGEERAKGNILERFSAQQFPDLHSELNLSSLELGDSALYFCASTPGHLNTEAFFGQGTRLTVV.

V gene TRBV5-1 combines with J gene TRBJ1-1; D is unclear. Trimming cost V 0 bases and J 1 base, with 7 bases left between them. CDR1 and CDR2 from the germline V gene are SGHRS and YFSETQ. This CDR3 is 14 amino acids long. The chain's CDR3 is CASSLGQQNTEAFF. The CDR3 DNA follows: TGCGCCAGCAGCTTGGGACAACAGAACACTGAAGCTTTCTTT.

This clone was found a few times. This chain connects TRBV19 to TRBJ1-5; 7 positions agree with TRBD1. V lost 10 bases to trimming and J lost 3 bases; unmatched junction nucleotides: 6. The CDR3 runs to 13 residues. Per germline, CDR1 LNHDA and CDR2 SQIVND (reference sequence). The CDR3 sequence: CATRGQNNQPQHF. The CDR3 region has the DNA TGTGCCACCAGGGGACAGAACAATCAGCCCCAGCATTTT.

The gene calls are TRBV7-3 and TRBJ1-1; D perhaps matches TRBD1 (5 bases). The CDR3 is made up of 15 amino acids. Trimming cost V 3 bases and J 3 bases, with 14 bases left between them. Per the germline V gene, CDR1 is SGHTA and CDR2 is FQGTGA. The CDR3 here is CASSFYNRLDTEAFF. The CDR3 nucleotides read TGTGCCAGCAGCTTTTACAACAGGCTGGACACTGAAGCTTTCTTT. The entire variable domain, with the rest obtained from reference TRBV7-3 and TRBJ1-1, is as follows: GAGVSQTPSNKVTEKGKYVELRCDPISGHTALYWYRQSLGQGPEFLIYFQGTGAADDSGLPNDRFFAVRPEGSVSTLKIQRTERGDSAVYLCASSFYNRLDTEAFFGQGTRLTVV.

This chain links TRBV13 with TRBJ2-3; TRBD2 matches at 9 bases. This CDR3 region has 18 residues. Germline trimming cut 5 bases from V and 6 bases from J; bases unmatched to any gene: 18. Germline V gives CDR1 PRHDT, CDR2 FYEKMQ (reference sequence). This chain's CDR3 is CASSPLGGGGAVGDTQYF. CDR3 sequence (DNA): TGTGCCAGCAGCCCGCTAGGAGGCGGGGGGGCCGTGGGGGATACGCAGTATTTT. Combining the CDR3 with reference TRBV13 and TRBJ2-3 gives the whole variable domain AAGVIQSPRHLIKEKRETATLKCYPIPRHDTVYWYQQGPGQDPQFLISFYEKMQSDKGSIPDRFSAQQFSDYHSELNMSSLELGDSALYFCASSPLGGGGAVGDTQYFGPGTRLTVL.

This chain links TRBV7-6 with TRBJ2-7; 12 bases fit TRBD2. CDR3 length equals 15 residues. Germline V gives CDR1 SGHVS, CDR2 FNYEAQ. J gave up 6 bases and V 3 bases, and 6 bases lay outside the gene matches. The CDR3 here is CASSFRLAGVREQYF. CDR3 DNA sequence: TGTGCCAGCAGCTTTAGACTAGCGGGAGTTCGCGAGCAGTACTTC.

In DNA, the CDR3 is TGTGCCAGCAGCTTGCCCGGGGGCTATGGCTACACCTTC. Translated, it gives CASSLPGGYGYTF. V usage is TRBV5-6 and J usage is TRBJ1-2, with D perhaps TRBD1 (5 bases). CDR1 is SGHDT, CDR2 YYEEEE, per germline. The CDR3 consists of 13 residues. Trimming pared 1 base from V and 4 bases from J, leaving 8 bases between.

The chain couples TRBV11-2 to TRBJ2-7; possibly TRBD2 for D (5 bases). Germline CDR1 is SGHAT and CDR2 is FQNNGV. V was clipped by 1 base and J by 2 bases, with 18 bases between them. The CDR3 is 17 residues long. CDR3 coding DNA: TGTGCCAGCAGCTTAGTTCGCTCCCGAGACTACACCTACGAGCAGTACTTC. This sequence encodes CASSLVRSRDYTYEQYF.

Here the CDR3 reads CASRSAGNSATNEKLFF. The DNA for the CDR3 is TGTGCCAGCAGGTCCGCCGGGAACAGCGCAACTAATGAAAAACTGTTTTTT. The chain links TRBV11-2 to TRBJ1-4; D is uncertain. Germline-derived CDR1 and CDR2 are SGHAT and FQNNGV. The CDR3 is 17 amino acids. Deletions cut 6 bases from V and 0 bases from J, with 17 bases between.

The rearrangement uses TRBV18 and TRBJ2-5; D unresolved. CDR3 length equals 11 residues. CDR1 and CDR2 from the germline V gene are KGHSH and LQKENI. Trimming stripped 3 bases from V and 5 bases from J, with 4 bases between. The CDR3 loop reads CASSPSETQYF. In DNA, the CDR3 is TGTGCCAGCTCACCCTCTGAGACCCAGTACTTC.

The rearrangement uses TRBV20-1 and TRBJ1-2; 8 nucleotides agree with TRBD1. The CDR3 extends over 11 amino acids. V shed 6 bases and J 7 bases; nucleotides not matched to a gene: 4. Germline CDR1 and CDR2: DFQATT and SNEGSKA (reference sequence). DNA for the CDR3: TGCAGTGCCGAGGACAGGGTTGGCTACACCTTC. This translates into CSAEDRVGYTF.

The chain carries TRBV23-1 and TRBJ2-1; 9 bases are a match to TRBD2. TRBV23-1 is given ORF status, its function remaining uncertain. Trimming removed 2 bases from V and 5 bases from J; junction bases left unmatched: 7. This CDR3 is 16 amino acids long. CDR3 in DNA: TGCGCCAGCAGTCAACTTGATAGCGGGAGACACAATGAGCAGTTCTTC. It translates to CASSQLDSGRHNEQFF.

Judged by abundance, this clone is medium-sized. The gene calls are TRBV5-6 and TRBJ2-7, with D uncertain. The CDR3 has 15 amino acids. V was pared by 3 bases and J by 2 bases, with 15 bases between. In germline, CDR1 is SGHDT, CDR2 YYEEEE. The CDR3 loop reads CASSSSELTTYEQYF. The CDR3 coding sequence is TGTGCCAGCAGCTCGAGTGAGCTAACGACCTACGAGCAGTACTTC.